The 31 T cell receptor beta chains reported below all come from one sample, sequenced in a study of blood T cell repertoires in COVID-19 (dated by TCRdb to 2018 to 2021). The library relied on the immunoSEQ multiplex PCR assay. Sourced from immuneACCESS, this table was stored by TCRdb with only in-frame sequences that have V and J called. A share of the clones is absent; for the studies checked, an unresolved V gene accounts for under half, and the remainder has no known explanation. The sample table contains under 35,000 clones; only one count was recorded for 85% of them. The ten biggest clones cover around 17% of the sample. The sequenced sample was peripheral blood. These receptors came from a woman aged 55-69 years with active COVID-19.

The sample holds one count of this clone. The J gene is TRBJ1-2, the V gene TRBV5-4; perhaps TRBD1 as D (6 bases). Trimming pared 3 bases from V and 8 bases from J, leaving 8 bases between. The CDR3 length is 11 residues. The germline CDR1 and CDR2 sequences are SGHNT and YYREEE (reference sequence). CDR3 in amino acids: CASSSQGGYTF. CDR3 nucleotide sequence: TGTGCCAGCAGCTCGCAGGGGGGCTACACCTTC.

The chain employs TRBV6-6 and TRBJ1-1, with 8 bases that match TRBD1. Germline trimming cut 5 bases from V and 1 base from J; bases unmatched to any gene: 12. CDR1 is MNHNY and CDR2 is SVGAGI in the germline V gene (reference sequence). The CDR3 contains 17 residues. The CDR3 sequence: CASSRTNSGQGNTEAFF. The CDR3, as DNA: TGTGCCAGCAGTCGTACTAACTCTGGACAGGGGAACACTGAAGCTTTCTTT.

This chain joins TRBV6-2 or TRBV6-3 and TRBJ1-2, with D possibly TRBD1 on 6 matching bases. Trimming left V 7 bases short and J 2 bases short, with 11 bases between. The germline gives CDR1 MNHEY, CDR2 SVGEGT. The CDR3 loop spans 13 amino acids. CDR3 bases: TGTGCCAGCAACCCAACAGGGAACTATGGCTACACCTTC. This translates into CASNPTGNYGYTF.

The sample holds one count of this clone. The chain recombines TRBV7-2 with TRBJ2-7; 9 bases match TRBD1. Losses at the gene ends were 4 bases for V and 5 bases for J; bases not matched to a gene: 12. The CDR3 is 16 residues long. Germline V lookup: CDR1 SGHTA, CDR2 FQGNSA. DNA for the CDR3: TGTGCCAGCAGCTATCAAGCCGGGACAGGGTTCCACGAGCAGTACTTC. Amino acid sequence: CASSYQAGTGFHEQYF. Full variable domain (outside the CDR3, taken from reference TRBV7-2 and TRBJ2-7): GAGVSQSPSNKVTEKGKDVELRCDPISGHTALYWYRQSLGQGLEFLIYFQGNSAPDKSGLPSDRFSAERTGGSVSTLTIQRTQQEDSAVYLCASSYQAGTGFHEQYFGPGTRLTVT.

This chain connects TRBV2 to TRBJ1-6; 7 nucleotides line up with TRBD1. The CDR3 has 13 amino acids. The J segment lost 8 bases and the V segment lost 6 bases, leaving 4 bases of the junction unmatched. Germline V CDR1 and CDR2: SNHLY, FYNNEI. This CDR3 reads CASRGTGDSPLHF. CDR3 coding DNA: TGTGCCAGCAGAGGAACAGGGGATTCACCCCTCCACTTT.

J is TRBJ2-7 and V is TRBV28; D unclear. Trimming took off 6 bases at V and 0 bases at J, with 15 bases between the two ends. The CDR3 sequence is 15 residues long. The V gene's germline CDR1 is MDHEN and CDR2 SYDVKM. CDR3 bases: TGTGCCAGCAGCCTGCCGGGTTTAGGCTCCTACGAGCAGTACTTC. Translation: CASSLPGLGSYEQYF.

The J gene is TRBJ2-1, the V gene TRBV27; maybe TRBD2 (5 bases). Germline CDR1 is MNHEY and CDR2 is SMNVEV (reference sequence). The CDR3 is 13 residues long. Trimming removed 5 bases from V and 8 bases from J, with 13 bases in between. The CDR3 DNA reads TGTGCCAGCAGTCCGTCGAGGGTGGATGAGCAGTTCTTC. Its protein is CASSPSRVDEQFF.

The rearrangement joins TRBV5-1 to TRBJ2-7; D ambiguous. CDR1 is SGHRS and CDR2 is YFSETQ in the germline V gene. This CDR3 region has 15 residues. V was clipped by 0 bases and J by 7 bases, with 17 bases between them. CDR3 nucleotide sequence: TGCGCCAGCAGCTTGGTCGGCGGCGGTTCGAGGGAGCAGTACTTC. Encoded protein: CASSLVGGGSREQYF.

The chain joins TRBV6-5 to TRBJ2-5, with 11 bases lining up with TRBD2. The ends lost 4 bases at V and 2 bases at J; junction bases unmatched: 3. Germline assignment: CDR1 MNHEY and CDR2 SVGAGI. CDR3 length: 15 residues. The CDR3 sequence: CASSSRLAGQETQYF. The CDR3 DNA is TGTGCCAGCAGTTCGAGACTAGCGGGACAAGAGACCCAGTACTTC.

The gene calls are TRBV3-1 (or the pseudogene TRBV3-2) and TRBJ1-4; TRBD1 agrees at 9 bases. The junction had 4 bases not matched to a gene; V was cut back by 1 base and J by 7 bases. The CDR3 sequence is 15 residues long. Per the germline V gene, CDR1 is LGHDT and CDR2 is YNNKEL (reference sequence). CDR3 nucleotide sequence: TGTGCCAGCAGCCAAGCGGGACAGGGTTCTGAAAAACTGTTTTTT. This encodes CASSQAGQGSEKLFF.

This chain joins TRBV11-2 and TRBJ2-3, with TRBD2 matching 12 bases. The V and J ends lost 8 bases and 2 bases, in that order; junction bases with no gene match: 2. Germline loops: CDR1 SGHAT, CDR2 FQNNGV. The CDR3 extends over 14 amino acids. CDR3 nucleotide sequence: TGTGCCAGCCGGACTAGCGGGGTCACAGATACGCAGTATTTT. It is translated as CASRTSGVTDTQYF. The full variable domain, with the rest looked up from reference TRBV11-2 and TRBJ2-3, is EAGVAQSPRYKIIEKRQSVAFWCNPISGHATLYWYQQILGQGPKLLIQFQNNGVVDDSQLPKDRFSAERLKGVDSTLKIQPAKLEDSAVYLCASRTSGVTDTQYFGPGTRLTVL.

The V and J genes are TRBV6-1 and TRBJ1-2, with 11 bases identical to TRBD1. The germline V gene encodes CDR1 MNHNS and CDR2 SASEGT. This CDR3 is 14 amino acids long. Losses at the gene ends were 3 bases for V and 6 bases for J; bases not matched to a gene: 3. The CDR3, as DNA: TGTGCCAGCAGTGAGGACAGGGGGCGAAATGGCTACACCTTC. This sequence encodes CASSEDRGRNGYTF.

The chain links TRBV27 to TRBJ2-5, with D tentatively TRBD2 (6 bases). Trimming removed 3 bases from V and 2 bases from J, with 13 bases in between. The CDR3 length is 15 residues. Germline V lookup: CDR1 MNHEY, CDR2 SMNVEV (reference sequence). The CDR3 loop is CASSFAGSLQETQYF. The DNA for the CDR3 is TGTGCCAGCAGTTTTGCGGGGAGTCTTCAAGAGACCCAGTACTTC.

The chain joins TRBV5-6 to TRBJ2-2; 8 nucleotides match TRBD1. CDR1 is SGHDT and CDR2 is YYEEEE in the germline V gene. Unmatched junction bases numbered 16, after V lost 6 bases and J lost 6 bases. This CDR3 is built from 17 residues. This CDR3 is CASTLYGQGQFAGELFF. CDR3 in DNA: TGTGCCAGCACCCTCTATGGACAGGGACAGTTCGCCGGGGAGCTGTTTTTT.

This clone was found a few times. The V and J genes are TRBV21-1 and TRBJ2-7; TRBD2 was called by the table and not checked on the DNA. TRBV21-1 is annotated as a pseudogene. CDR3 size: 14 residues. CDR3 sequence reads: CASSKGDRAYEQYF. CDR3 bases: TGTGCCAGCAGCAAAGGAGACCGGGCCTACGAGCAGTACTTC.

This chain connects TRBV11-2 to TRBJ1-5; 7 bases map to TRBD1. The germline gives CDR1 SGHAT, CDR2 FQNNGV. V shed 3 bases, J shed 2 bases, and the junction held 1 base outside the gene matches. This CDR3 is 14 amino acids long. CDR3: CASSFDRGNQPQHF. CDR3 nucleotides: TGTGCCAGCAGCTTCGACAGGGGCAATCAGCCCCAGCATTTT.

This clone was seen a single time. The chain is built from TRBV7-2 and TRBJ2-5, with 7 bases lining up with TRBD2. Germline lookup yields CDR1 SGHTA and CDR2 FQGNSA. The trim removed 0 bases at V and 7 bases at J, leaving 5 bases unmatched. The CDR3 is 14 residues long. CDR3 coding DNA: TGTGCCAGCAGCTTAGCAAGCGGGATTGCGACCCAGTACTTC. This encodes CASSLASGIATQYF.

The CDR3 bases are TGTGCCACCAGTAATTGGGGACTAGCGGCTGACAATGAGCAGTTCTTC. It codes for CATSNWGLAADNEQFF. This chain joins TRBV24-1 and TRBJ2-1; 11 bases align to TRBD2. The CDR3 runs 16 residues. Germline V gene sequence: CDR1 KGHDR, CDR2 SFDVKD. The V segment lost 6 bases and the J segment 5 bases; nucleotides outside the gene matches: 8.

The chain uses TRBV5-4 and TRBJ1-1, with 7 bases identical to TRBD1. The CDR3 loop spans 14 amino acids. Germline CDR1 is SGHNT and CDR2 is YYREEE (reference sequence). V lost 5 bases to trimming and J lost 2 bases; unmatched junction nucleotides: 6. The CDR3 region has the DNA TGTGCCAGCAGACTGACAGGGACCAACACTGAAGCTTTCTTT. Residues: CASRLTGTNTEAFF.

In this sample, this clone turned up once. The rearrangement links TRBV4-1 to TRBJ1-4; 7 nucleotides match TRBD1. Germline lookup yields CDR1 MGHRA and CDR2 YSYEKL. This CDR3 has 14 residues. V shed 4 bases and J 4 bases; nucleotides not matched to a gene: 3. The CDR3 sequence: CASSLTGVNEKLFF. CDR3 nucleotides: TGCGCCAGCAGCCTTACAGGGGTTAATGAAAAACTGTTTTTT.

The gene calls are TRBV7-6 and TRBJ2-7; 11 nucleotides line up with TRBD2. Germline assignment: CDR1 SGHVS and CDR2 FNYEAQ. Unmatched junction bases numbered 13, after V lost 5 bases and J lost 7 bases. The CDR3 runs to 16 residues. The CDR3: CASSPRASGRSWEQYF. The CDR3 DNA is TGTGCCAGCAGCCCACGGGCTAGCGGGAGGTCCTGGGAGCAGTACTTC.

CDR3 region: CASSMGQYNEQFF. The CDR3 DNA reads as TGTGCCAGTAGTATGGGGCAATACAATGAGCAGTTCTTC. V and J are TRBV19 and TRBJ2-1, with D tentatively TRBD1 (5 bases). CDR1 and CDR2 (germline): LNHDA, SQIVND (reference sequence). The CDR3 covers 13 residues. The germline V and J ends were trimmed by 3 bases and 4 bases, with 7 bases remaining between them.

CDR3 sequence: CASSLAIGPTEAFF. The CDR3 coding sequence is TGTGCCAGCAGCTTAGCGATTGGGCCCACTGAAGCTTTCTTT. The V and J genes are TRBV7-2 and TRBJ1-1; D uncertain. Germline values: CDR1 SGHTA, CDR2 FQGNSA. The CDR3 contains 14 residues. Trimming stripped 0 bases from V and 4 bases from J, with 9 bases between.

The CDR3 sequence: CASSSTGGRSYEQYF. DNA for the CDR3: TGTGCCAGCAGCTCGACAGGGGGCAGGTCCTACGAGCAGTACTTC. V is TRBV3-1 (or the pseudogene TRBV3-2) and J is TRBJ2-7; the match to TRBD1 covers 10 bases. Germline V gives CDR1 LGHDT, CDR2 YNNKEL (reference sequence). The CDR3 has 15 residues. V dropped 5 bases and J dropped 1; count of bases not matched to a gene: 5.

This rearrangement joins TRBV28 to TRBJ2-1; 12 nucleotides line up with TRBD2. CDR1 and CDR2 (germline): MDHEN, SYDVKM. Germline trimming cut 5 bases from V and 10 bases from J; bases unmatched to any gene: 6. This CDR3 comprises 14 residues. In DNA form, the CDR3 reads TGTGCCAGCAGTCCAAGACTAGCGGGAGCCGAGCAGTTCTTC. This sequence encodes CASSPRLAGAEQFF.

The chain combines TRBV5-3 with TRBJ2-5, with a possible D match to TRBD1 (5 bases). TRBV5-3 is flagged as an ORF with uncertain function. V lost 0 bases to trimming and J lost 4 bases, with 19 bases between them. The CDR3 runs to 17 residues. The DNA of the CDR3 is TGTGCCAGAAGCTTGGACGATGGGGCTATAGTATTAGAGACCCAGTACTTC. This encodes CARSLDDGAIVLETQYF.

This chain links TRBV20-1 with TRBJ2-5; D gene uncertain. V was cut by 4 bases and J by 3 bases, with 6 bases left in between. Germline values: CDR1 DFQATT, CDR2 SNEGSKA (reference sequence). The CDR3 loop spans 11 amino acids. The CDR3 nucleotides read TGCAGTGCTATCCCCGAAGAGACCCAGTACTTC. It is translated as CSAIPEETQYF.

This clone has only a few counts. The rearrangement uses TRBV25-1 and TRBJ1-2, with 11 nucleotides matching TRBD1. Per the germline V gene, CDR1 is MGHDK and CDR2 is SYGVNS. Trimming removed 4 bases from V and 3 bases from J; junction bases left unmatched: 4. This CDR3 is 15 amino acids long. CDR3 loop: CASSAGTGGDYGYTF. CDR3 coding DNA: TGTGCCAGCAGTGCAGGGACAGGGGGGGACTATGGCTACACCTTC.

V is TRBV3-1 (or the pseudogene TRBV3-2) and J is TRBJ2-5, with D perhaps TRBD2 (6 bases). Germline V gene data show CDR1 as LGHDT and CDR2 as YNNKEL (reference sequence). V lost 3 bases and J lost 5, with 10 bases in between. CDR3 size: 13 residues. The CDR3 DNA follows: TGTGCCAGCAGCCACCAAGGAGGGGAGACCCAGTACTTC. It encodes CASSHQGGETQYF.

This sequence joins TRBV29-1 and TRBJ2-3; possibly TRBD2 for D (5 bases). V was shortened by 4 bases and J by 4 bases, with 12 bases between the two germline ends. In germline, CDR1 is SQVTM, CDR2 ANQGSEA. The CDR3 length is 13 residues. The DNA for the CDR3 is TGCAGCGTTGCGGGAAGGTCTTCAGATACGCAGTATTTT. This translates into CSVAGRSSDTQYF.

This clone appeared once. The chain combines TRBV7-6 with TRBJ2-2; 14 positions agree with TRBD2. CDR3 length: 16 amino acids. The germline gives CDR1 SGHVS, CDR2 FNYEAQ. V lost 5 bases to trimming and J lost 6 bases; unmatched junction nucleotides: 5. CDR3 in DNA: TGTGCCAGCAGCCCGACGGGACTAGCGGGGGCCGGGGAGCTGTTTTTT. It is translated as CASSPTGLAGAGELFF.